The clone carrying this TCR beta chain turned up a few times. Its antigen is unidentified. Sequenced by immunoSEQ multiplex PCR; TCRdb stores in-frame clones only, minus some. Found here are around 130,000 clones, about 88% of them singletons; the top ten hold around 3%. This sample is drawn from a study of T cell responses to AZD1222 COVID-19 vaccine. Second-dose recipients at about 4 or about 12 weeks were treated as one pooled group. V was clipped by 4 bases and J by 4 bases, with 14 bases between them. CDR3 length equals 16 residues. Germline V gene sequence: CDR1 MNHEY, CDR2 SVGAGI. Whole-study findings and limits: Just 5 or 6 AZD1222 recipients tested seropositive at baseline. Donors in the cohort were predominantly white British and more often female, and clonal diversity was possibly underestimated.

The origin of this receptor is an adult who received the AZD1222 COVID-19 vaccine. The sequencing used peripheral blood, collected 28 days after the second AZD1222 dose. This chain uses TRBV6-5 with TRBJ1-6; D is unresolved. CDR3 sequence: CASSSHHTVYNSPLHF. The CDR3 DNA reads TGTGCCAGCAGTTCCCACCACACCGTGTATAATTCACCCCTCCACTTT.